This T cell receptor beta chain stems from a study of beta chain features in type 1 diabetes. Looking at the study overall: 107,917,701 sorted cells were examined across all samples.

Regarding this clone: Its target is not known.

Expressed TCRB transcripts were sequenced because the entire RNA isolate underwent reverse transcription. Profiled with immunoSEQ multiplex PCR; TCRdb holds only in-frame clones, not every one. The data show 50,000 or so clones, under 50% seen once. Broader study findings: Relative to healthy donors, patients appeared to have naive, central memory and Treg TCRB repertoires that were more similar. The study found moderately but significantly shorter TCRB CDR3s in all four CD4+ subsets of Type 1 diabetes patients. Cells that show high TCR expression could be over-represented by cDNA sequencing.

Purity of each sorted population was above 98%. Trimming removed 0 bases from V and 1 base from J; junction bases left unmatched: 1. The CDR3 spans 15 residues. Looked up from germline, CDR1 is SGHRS and CDR2 is YFSETQ. Sequencing used Tregs from blood. The chain has TRBV5-1 and TRBJ2-4; 7 positions agree with TRBD2. This clonotype was sampled from a man younger than 45 with type 1 diabetes. The CDR3 spells CASSLDGGAKNIQYF. CDR3 DNA: TGCGCCAGCAGCTTGGACGGGGGGGCCAAAAACATTCAGTACTTC.